A single sample gave rise to the 21 T cell receptor beta chains below, sequenced in a study of OX40 agonist ivuxolimab in advanced cancers. Libraries were prepared through the immunoSEQ multiplex PCR assay. As stored in TCRdb, this immuneACCESS dataset retains in-frame rearrangements with V and J assigned. A fraction of the clones does not appear; measured against another copy, unresolved V genes explain less than half of the discrepancy, and the remainder lacks a known reason. The sample table records about 69,000 clones; 80% to 90% of these occur just once. The ten largest make up 5.5% to 6.5% of the sample. The sample consisted of CD4+ or CD8+ T cells sorted from blood, taken in a trial of the OX40 agonist ivuxolimab. The receptors were gathered from an adult with an advanced solid tumor such as melanoma, head and neck, liver or kidney cancer.

By share, this clone counts as medium-sized. The V gene is TRBV29-1, the J gene TRBJ2-2; D is possibly TRBD1 (6 bases). The V end was cut by 7 bases, the J end by 2 bases, with 17 bases between. CDR3 length equals 15 residues. Per the germline V gene, CDR1 is SQVTM and CDR2 is ANQGSEA. The CDR3 bases are TGCAGCGCCAACCGGGACACCTCAAACACCGGGGAGCTGTTTTTT. It specifies CSANRDTSNTGELFF.

The rearrangement uses TRBV30 and TRBJ2-7, with a tentative D call TRBD2 (6 bases). V lost 2 bases and J lost 4, with 15 bases in between. This CDR3 spans 14 amino acids. The germline V gene has CDR1 GTSNPN and CDR2 SVGIG (reference sequence). Here the CDR3 reads CAWSLYAGGYEQYF. Written as DNA, the CDR3 is TGTGCCTGGAGTTTATATGCCGGGGGTTACGAGCAGTACTTC.

This chain joins TRBV15 and TRBJ1-1, with 7 positions matching TRBD1. Germline V gene lookup returns CDR1 LNHNV and CDR2 YYDKDF (reference sequence). Trimming removed 2 bases from V and 6 bases from J; junction bases left unmatched: 9. The CDR3 covers 15 residues. CDR3 protein: CATSRLKQGFPEAFF. The DNA for the CDR3 is TGTGCCACCAGCAGATTAAAACAGGGGTTTCCTGAAGCTTTCTTT. Drawing the rest from reference TRBV15 and TRBJ1-1, the complete variable domain is DAMVIQNPRYQVTQFGKPVTLSCSQTLNHNVMYWYQQKSSQAPKLLFHYYDKDFNNEADTPDNFQSRRPNTSFCFLDIRSPGLGDTAMYLCATSRLKQGFPEAFFGQGTRLTVV.

V is TRBV5-4 and J is TRBJ2-5; possibly TRBD1 for D (5 bases). CDR3 length: 13 residues. CDR1 is SGHNT, CDR2 YYREEE, per germline (reference sequence). The V gene lost 4 bases and the J gene lost 1 base, with 8 bases spanning the gap. The CDR3 protein is CASSLRGQETQYF. CDR3 nucleotides: TGTGCCAGCAGCCTTAGGGGCCAAGAGACCCAGTACTTC.

The chain uses TRBV19 and TRBJ2-1, with D unclear. V lost 3 bases, J lost 4 bases, and 7 bases lay in between. The CDR3 length is 13 residues. Germline CDR1 is LNHDA and CDR2 is SQIVND (reference sequence). This CDR3 reads CASSIIAYNEQFF. Here the CDR3 DNA reads TGTGCCAGTAGTATTATTGCGTACAATGAGCAGTTCTTC.

The chain recombines TRBV7-9 with TRBJ2-6; D is undetermined. The V gene lost 7 bases and the J gene lost 1 base, with 2 bases spanning the gap. Germline assignment: CDR1 SEHNR and CDR2 FQNEAQ (reference sequence). This CDR3 has 12 amino acids. The CDR3 loop reads CASNSGANVLTF. The CDR3 DNA reads TGTGCCAGCAATTCTGGGGCCAACGTCCTGACTTTC. The full variable domain, completed using reference TRBV7-9 and TRBJ2-6, is DTGVSQNPRHKITKRGQNVTFRCDPISEHNRLYWYRQTLGQGPEFLTYFQNEAQLEKSRLLSDRFSAERPKGSFSTLEIQRTEQGDSAMYLCASNSGANVLTFGAGSRLTVL.

The chain recombines TRBV21-1 with TRBJ2-1. TRBV21-1 is tagged as a pseudogene. This CDR3 has 16 amino acids. This CDR3 reads CASSSKGSISYNEQFF. DNA of the CDR3: TGTGCCAGCAGCTCAAAGGGTTCGATCTCCTACAATGAGCAGTTCTTC.

The chain couples TRBV29-1 to TRBJ1-1; D is perhaps TRBD1 (6 bases). Trimming removed 0 bases from V and 2 bases from J, with 13 bases in between. The CDR3 loop spans 15 amino acids. Germline values: CDR1 SQVTM, CDR2 ANQGSEA. CDR3 amino acids: CSVEENPGANTEAFF. The CDR3 bases are TGCAGCGTTGAAGAAAATCCAGGGGCAAACACTGAAGCTTTCTTT.

The CDR3 here is CASSLSEQFF. DNA for the CDR3: TGTGCCAGCAGCTTGAGTGAGCAGTTCTTC. This rearrangement joins TRBV7-9 to TRBJ2-1; D is unresolved. Per the germline V gene, CDR1 is SEHNR and CDR2 is FQNEAQ (reference sequence). The CDR3 runs to 10 residues. Trimming stripped 3 bases from V and 9 bases from J, with 3 bases between. Drawing the rest from reference TRBV7-9 and TRBJ2-1, the complete variable domain is DTGVSQNPRHKITKRGQNVTFRCDPISEHNRLYWYRQTLGQGPEFLTYFQNEAQLEKSRLLSDRFSAERPKGSFSTLEIQRTEQGDSAMYLCASSLSEQFFGPGTRLTVL.

The V and J genes are TRBV16 and TRBJ1-1; D remains ambiguous. The germline V and J ends were trimmed by 4 bases and 2 bases, with 2 bases remaining between them. The CDR3 spans 11 residues. From germline, CDR1 is KGHSY and CDR2 FQNENV. The CDR3, as DNA: TGTGCCAGCAGCCTAAACACTGAAGCTTTCTTT. Its translation is CASSLNTEAFF.

This chain links TRBV4-1 with TRBJ2-1; D gene uncertain. CDR1 MGHRA and CDR2 YSYEKL come from the germline V gene. V was trimmed by 4 bases and J by 8 bases, leaving 15 bases between them. The CDR3 spans 14 residues. Here the CDR3 reads CASSLPSGRDEQFF. In DNA, the CDR3 is TGCGCCAGCAGCCTCCCCTCCGGACGTGATGAGCAGTTCTTC.

V and J are TRBV7-8 and TRBJ2-7; 7 bases match TRBD2. The V gene's germline CDR1 is SGHVS and CDR2 FQNEAQ. The trim removed 1 base at V and 2 bases at J, leaving 5 bases unmatched. The CDR3 is 15 residues long. CDR3 protein: CASSLGGGSTYEQYF. DNA of the CDR3: TGTGCCAGCAGCTTAGGGGGGGGGAGCACCTACGAGCAGTACTTC.

The chain couples TRBV27 to TRBJ2-7, with 10 bases fitting TRBD2. Germline V gene sequence: CDR1 MNHEY, CDR2 SMNVEV (reference sequence). The V gene end was trimmed by 4 bases and the J gene end by 0 bases; junction bases not matched to a gene: 0. The CDR3 is made up of 14 amino acids. CDR3 protein: CASSWTSGSYEQYF. The CDR3 coding sequence is TGTGCCAGCAGTTGGACTAGCGGCTCCTACGAGCAGTACTTC.

The chain uses TRBV27 and TRBJ2-7; TRBD1 aligns across 9 bases. The CDR3 consists of 14 residues. The V gene's germline CDR1 is MNHEY and CDR2 SMNVEV (reference sequence). J lost 3 bases, V lost 3 bases, and 3 bases had no gene match. Here the CDR3 DNA reads TGTGCCAGCAGTTTCGGGACAGGGCTCTACGAGCAGTACTTC. Protein product: CASSFGTGLYEQYF.

CDR3 in amino acids: CASSQDLGRTGYEQYF. The CDR3 bases are TGCGCCAGCAGCCAAGATCTTGGCAGGACGGGCTACGAGCAGTACTTC. The rearrangement joins TRBV4-3 to TRBJ2-7; D gene unclear. V dropped 0 bases and J dropped 3 bases, with 15 bases sitting between them. Germline V gene sequence: CDR1 LGHNA, CDR2 YSLEER. The CDR3 runs to 16 residues.

The chain carries TRBV19 and TRBJ2-7; 8 bases line up with TRBD2. The CDR3 is 13 residues long. CDR1 is LNHDA, CDR2 SQIVND, per germline (reference sequence). The V and J ends lost 3 bases and 2 bases, in that order; junction bases with no gene match: 0. The CDR3 reads CASSIGGAYEQYF. The CDR3 DNA is TGTGCCAGTAGTATCGGGGGGGCCTACGAGCAGTACTTC.

The J gene is TRBJ2-2, the V gene TRBV6-4; tentatively, D is TRBD1 (5 bases). Germline-derived CDR1 and CDR2 are MRHNA and SNTAGT. The ends were cut back, 3 bases at V and 4 bases at J, with 12 bases in the middle. This CDR3 is built from 15 residues. The CDR3 sequence is CASSESIGVTGELFF. The CDR3 DNA sequence: TGTGCCAGCAGTGAGTCCATAGGGGTCACCGGGGAGCTGTTTTTT.

The gene calls are TRBV5-4 and TRBJ1-1; no definite D call. CDR1 and CDR2 (germline): SGHNT, YYREEE (reference sequence). There are 13 residues in the CDR3. Trimming pared 3 bases from V and 0 bases from J, leaving 6 bases between. CDR3 residues: CASSWTLNTEAFF. CDR3 sequence (DNA): TGTGCCAGCAGCTGGACCCTGAACACTGAAGCTTTCTTT.

This rearrangement joins TRBV6-1 to TRBJ2-1; TRBD2 matches 9 bases. Per germline, CDR1 MNHNS and CDR2 SASEGT. V lost 4 bases, J lost 0 bases, and 10 bases stayed unmatched. CDR3 length: 18 amino acids. The CDR3 DNA reads TGTGCCAGCAGTGCCTCGGTAGCGGGGGATAGCTCCTACAATGAGCAGTTCTTC. The encoded protein is CASSASVAGDSSYNEQFF.

The V call is TRBV6-6, the J call TRBJ1-5, with D possibly being TRBD1 (5 bases). V dropped 2 bases and J dropped 4 bases, with 6 bases sitting between them. This CDR3 is built from 13 residues. CDR1 and CDR2 (germline): MNHNY, SVGAGI (reference sequence). This CDR3 is CASSYRTNQPQHF. DNA of the CDR3: TGTGCCAGCAGTTACAGGACAAATCAGCCCCAGCATTTT.

The genes are TRBV9 and TRBJ2-7; TRBD1 is a possible D gene (6 bases). CDR1 is SGDLS and CDR2 is YYNGEE in the germline V gene. This CDR3 region has 15 residues. V lost 2 bases and J 4 bases, leaving 16 bases between the germline ends. The CDR3 reads CASSVDDRFWYEQYF. The CDR3 DNA reads as TGTGCCAGCAGCGTGGACGACAGGTTTTGGTACGAGCAGTACTTC.